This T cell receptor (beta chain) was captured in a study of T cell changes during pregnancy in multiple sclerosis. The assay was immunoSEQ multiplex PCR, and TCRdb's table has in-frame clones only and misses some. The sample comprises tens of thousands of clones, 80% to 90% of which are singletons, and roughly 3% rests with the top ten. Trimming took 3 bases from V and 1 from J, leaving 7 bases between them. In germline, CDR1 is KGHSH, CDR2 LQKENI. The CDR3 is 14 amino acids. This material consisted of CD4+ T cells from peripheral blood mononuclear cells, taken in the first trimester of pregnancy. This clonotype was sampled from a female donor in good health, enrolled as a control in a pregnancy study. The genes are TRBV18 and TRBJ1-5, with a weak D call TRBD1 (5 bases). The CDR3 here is CASSPGRSNQPQHF. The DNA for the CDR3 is TGTGCCAGCTCACCGGGGCGGAGCAATCAGCCCCAGCATTTT.